The sequence of this T cell receptor (beta chain) was determined in a study of blood T cells in healthy people across ages. In this sample, this clonotype turned up a few times. Its antigen remains unknown. Study-level results: The lack of PBMC sorting stopped any conclusive naive versus antigen-experienced comparison. Per million T cells, TCR beta diversity dropped about linearly as age rose. More naive CD4+ cells and higher diversity marked long-lived donors relative to aged donors.

Primed by a sample-barcoded 5' primer and a J-beta primer mix, a second PCR proceeded for roughly 6 to 12 cycles. TCRdb independently ran MiXCR on the 5' RACE reads; one entry per CDR3 protein. This table has approximately 1,100,000 distinct CDR3 sequences, under 55% appearing once. The CDR3 contains 14 residues. V shed 4 bases and J 8 bases; nucleotides not matched to a gene: 8. CDR1 SGHRS and CDR2 YFSETQ come from the germline V gene. The rearrangement links TRBV5-1 to TRBJ2-1, with 8 bases fitting TRBD2. The origin of this receptor is an older woman in good health. Input material: blood. CDR3 protein: CASSPGGGRYEQFF. The CDR3 bases are TGCGCCAGCAGCCCGGGGGGCGGGAGGTATGAGCAGTTCTTC.